This T cell receptor (beta chain) was profiled in a study of T-cell reconstitution after alpha-beta-depleted transplantation in children. It was with unique molecular identifiers that the TCRbeta library was prepared. TCRdb used MiXCR to reprocess the PCR reads, holding one entry per CDR3 protein. Of hundreds of thousands of distinct CDR3 sequences in the sample, around 14% were seen once. General study findings and limits: T cells produced anew were the main source of T-cell counts and diversity one year after transplant. Surviving recipient T cells and thymic progenitors accounted for the high day-60 TCRbeta diversity observed in some patients.

Germline CDR1 is SGHKS and CDR2 is YYEKEE (reference sequence). CDR3 length: 14 residues. V trimming: 3 bases; J trimming: 7 bases; junction bases outside the gene matches: 7. This clonotype was detected ten times or more. Antigen: not known. This receptor was taken from a girl aged 2 to 9 with congenital amegakaryocytic thrombocytopenia, due to receive a stem cell transplant. The starting material was PBMCs, obtained before TCRalphabeta/CD19-depleted stem cell transplant. This chain links TRBV5-5 with TRBJ1-2, with 9 bases matching TRBD1. The CDR3 loop is CASSWDRVEGGYTF. CDR3 nucleotides: TGTGCCAGCAGCTGGGACAGGGTTGAAGGTGGCTACACCTTC.